The present entry profiles one T cell receptor (beta chain) with its context. What it recognizes is unknown. The source of the sample is a study of T cell repertoires and HLA-DP antigens. For pre-culture CD4+ samples, the target was 200,000 to 250,000 T cell genomes. TCRdb's copy holds only in-frame clones and misses some; the assay was immunoSEQ multiplex PCR. The data show around 90,000 clones, more than 75% seen once. The ends were cut back, 4 bases at V and 8 bases at J, with 18 bases in the middle. Germline V gives CDR1 SGHDT, CDR2 YYEEEE. This CDR3 is 14 amino acids long. General observations from the study: Naive and memory CD4+ repertoires were not analysed separately. Previously undetected clones averaged around 35% and 51% against the two alleles respectively.

This sequence joins TRBV5-6 and TRBJ1-2; D perhaps matches TRBD1 (6 bases). The sequencing sample was made of CD4+ T cells from PBMCs. This receptor was obtained from a man aged 50 to 60 in good health and CMV-seronegative. CDR3 sequence (DNA): TGTGCCAGCAGCGCCCCCACAGGGAGCTGGGGCTACACCTTC. As protein: CASSAPTGSWGYTF.